The 32 T cell receptor beta chains below come from one sample, sequenced in a study of T-cell reconstitution after alpha-beta-depleted transplantation in children. Library preparation (for TCRbeta) was performed with unique molecular identifiers. Each CDR3 protein is one row after TCRdb ran MiXCR on the PCR reads. The table has approximately 500,000 distinct CDR3 sequences, 25% to 30% seen once; the top ten hold under 45%. The starting material was PBMCs, obtained before TCRalphabeta/CD19-depleted stem cell transplant. The receptors shown here come from a boy in the first two years of life with Wiskott-Aldrich syndrome, due to receive a stem cell transplant.

There are a few counts of this clonotype. The chain is built from TRBV10-3 and TRBJ2-3; 10 bases fit TRBD2. V shed 6 bases and J 2 bases; nucleotides not matched to a gene: 8. CDR1 and CDR2 (germline): ENHRY, SYGVKD. The CDR3 runs 16 residues. DNA for the CDR3: TGTGCCATCAGCCGGGTAGCGGGAGGCCCCACAGATACGCAGTATTTT. This translates into CAISRVAGGPTDTQYF.

The chain combines TRBV25-1 with TRBJ2-5; D may be TRBD1 (6 bases). This CDR3 is built from 15 residues. Trimming took 5 bases from V and 5 from J, leaving 18 bases between them. Germline V lookup: CDR1 MGHDK, CDR2 SYGVNS. CDR3 region: CASSYLDRFGETQYF. In DNA, the CDR3 is TGTGCCAGCAGTTACCTTGACAGGTTCGGGGAGACCCAGTACTTC.

The rearrangement uses TRBV5-1 and TRBJ2-7; TRBD1 aligns across 7 bases. The V gene's germline CDR1 is SGHRS and CDR2 YFSETQ. The CDR3 length is 16 residues. J lost 0 bases, V lost 0 bases, and 6 bases had no gene match. The CDR3: CASSLAWDRFSYEQYF. In DNA, the CDR3 is TGCGCCAGCAGCTTGGCCTGGGACAGATTCTCCTACGAGCAGTACTTC.

The chain links TRBV12-3 or TRBV12-4 to TRBJ2-5; D is perhaps TRBD2 (5 bases). The CDR3 contains 13 residues. V was cut by 4 bases and J by 2 bases, with 8 bases left in between. CDR3 in DNA: TGTGCCAGCAGTTCCCCGGGGCAAGAGACCCAGTACTTC. Translating gives CASSSPGQETQYF.

The chain couples TRBV6-5 to TRBJ2-2; D is undetermined. Germline CDR1 is MNHEY and CDR2 is SVGAGI. V dropped 2 bases and J dropped 3 bases, with 10 bases sitting between them. CDR3 length equals 15 residues. CDR3 nucleotides: TGTGCCAGCAGTTACGGCGCTATTGACACCGGGGAGCTGTTTTTT. Protein: CASSYGAIDTGELFF.

This clonotype has only a few counts. The chain uses TRBV7-2 and TRBJ2-1, with D tentatively TRBD2 (5 bases). The CDR3 totals 14 residues. Trimming took 2 bases from V and 8 from J, leaving 13 bases between them. Germline V gene sequence: CDR1 SGHTA, CDR2 FQGNSA. DNA for the CDR3: TGTGCCAGCAGCTTACCGGGAAGTCTAGATGAGCAGTTCTTC. It encodes CASSLPGSLDEQFF.

A note on this clonotype: One junction end disagrees with the germline gene, perhaps due to a read error. The chain carries TRBV4-2 and TRBJ2-7; D is perhaps TRBD1 (6 bases). This CDR3 is 13 amino acids long. Germline loops: CDR1 LGHNA, CDR2 YNFKEQ. The CDR3 region is CAISHRDTCEQYF. CDR3 DNA sequence: TGTGCCATCAGCCACCGGGACACCTGCGAGCAGTACTTC.

The rearrangement uses TRBV18 and TRBJ2-7; D call uncertain. CDR1 KGHSH and CDR2 LQKENI come from the germline V gene. The CDR3 contains 15 residues. V dropped 4 bases and J dropped 3 bases, with 16 bases sitting between them. CDR3 residues: CASSRGSSPNYEQYF. The CDR3 DNA reads TGTGCCAGCTCACGCGGTTCCTCTCCCAACTACGAGCAGTACTTC.

The V and J genes are TRBV20-1 and TRBJ2-1; 14 nucleotides line up with TRBD2. Germline V gene lookup returns CDR1 DFQATT and CDR2 SNEGSKA (reference sequence). This CDR3 contains 19 residues. V lost 0 bases to trimming and J lost 2 bases; unmatched junction nucleotides: 9. The CDR3 sequence: CSARDFGTSGRVPYNEQFF. CDR3 bases: TGCAGTGCTAGAGATTTCGGGACTAGCGGGAGAGTTCCCTACAATGAGCAGTTCTTC.

This clonotype was recorded many times. The chain carries TRBV6-2 or TRBV6-3 and TRBJ2-1, with no clear D. The V and J ends lost 2 bases and 0 bases respectively, with 2 bases between them. Germline V gene data show CDR1 as MNHEY and CDR2 as SVGEGT. This CDR3 has 13 residues. The CDR3 nucleotides are TGTGCCAGCAGTTACGACTCCTACAATGAGCAGTTCTTC. It translates to CASSYDSYNEQFF.

The chain joins TRBV20-1 to TRBJ2-1; no clear D gene. Germline lookup yields CDR1 DFQATT and CDR2 SNEGSKA (reference sequence). The V gene lost 4 bases and the J gene lost 2 bases, with 6 bases spanning the gap. The CDR3 loop spans 12 amino acids. The CDR3 coding sequence is TGCAGTGCTACCCGGACCTACAATGAGCAGTTCTTC. This gives the protein CSATRTYNEQFF.

V gene TRBV5-1 combines with J gene TRBJ2-1; D is perhaps TRBD1 or TRBD2 (5 bases each). The germline CDR1 and CDR2 sequences are SGHRS and YFSETQ. CDR3 length: 13 amino acids. Deletions cut 4 bases from V and 6 bases from J, with 11 bases between. In DNA form, the CDR3 reads TGCGCCAGCAGCGTGGGGGTGGGCAATGAGCAGTTCTTC. It yields the protein CASSVGVGNEQFF.

This clonotype turned up a few times. V is TRBV6-5 and J is TRBJ2-2; D is undetermined. CDR3 size: 15 residues. V was clipped by 2 bases and J by 0 bases, with 7 bases between them. Germline CDR1 MNHEY, CDR2 SVGAGI. The chain's CDR3 is CASSYAGSNTGELFF. DNA of the CDR3: TGTGCCAGCAGTTACGCCGGATCGAACACCGGGGAGCTGTTTTTT.

The sample holds a few counts of this clonotype. The genes are TRBV5-1 and TRBJ2-7; TRBD1 aligns across 7 bases. Germline-derived CDR1 and CDR2 are SGHRS and YFSETQ. There are 15 residues in the CDR3. With V trimmed by 0 bases and J by 1 base, 4 bases remained unmatched. The CDR3 bases are TGCGCCAGCAGCTTGGAGCCAGGGGGTTCCTACGAGCAGTACTTC. Translating gives CASSLEPGGSYEQYF.

This clonotype showed up just a few times. The CDR3 sequence: CASSPRQGGTGELFF. CDR3 bases: TGTGCCAGCAGCCCGCGGCAGGGAGGCACCGGGGAGCTGTTTTTT. This chain joins TRBV5-5 and TRBJ2-2, with a possible D match to TRBD2 (6 bases). The CDR3 is 15 amino acids. Trimming stripped 4 bases from V and 4 bases from J, with 14 bases between. Germline values: CDR1 SGHKS, CDR2 YYEKEE (reference sequence).

The V and J genes are TRBV7-9 and TRBJ1-1; no clear D. Germline V gene lookup returns CDR1 SEHNR and CDR2 FQNEAQ (reference sequence). CDR3 length: 13 residues. V shed 7 bases and J shed 3 bases, with 12 bases lying between them. The CDR3 DNA reads TGTGCCAGCAACTCCGCCCCCGACACTGAAGCTTTCTTT. It yields the protein CASNSAPDTEAFF. Full variable domain (rest looked up from reference TRBV7-9 and TRBJ1-1): DTGVSQNPRHKITKRGQNVTFRCDPISEHNRLYWYRQTLGQGPEFLTYFQNEAQLEKSRLLSDRFSAERPKGSFSTLEIQRTEQGDSAMYLCASNSAPDTEAFFGQGTRLTVV.

The CDR3 is CASSGRDRETEAFF. CDR3 DNA: TGTGCCAGCAGCGGCCGGGACAGGGAGACTGAAGCTTTCTTT. The chain employs TRBV7-9 and TRBJ1-1; 9 bases are a match to TRBD1. V shed 5 bases, J shed 5 bases, and the junction held 6 bases outside the gene matches. The CDR3 spans 14 residues. From germline, CDR1 is SEHNR and CDR2 FQNEAQ (reference sequence).

This clonotype occurred a few times. The chain uses TRBV29-1 and TRBJ2-1; D remains unclear. The CDR3 runs to 12 residues. Germline CDR1 and CDR2: SQVTM and ANQGSEA. The V and J ends lost 4 bases and 3 bases respectively, with 7 bases between them. CDR3: CSVAANYNEQFF. In nucleotides, the CDR3 is TGCAGCGTTGCCGCTAACTACAATGAGCAGTTCTTC.

The J gene is TRBJ2-3, the V gene TRBV19; TRBD2 might be the D (5 bases). CDR1 and CDR2 from the germline V gene are LNHDA and SQIVND (reference sequence). Trimming left V 3 bases short and J 0 bases short, with 7 bases between. This CDR3 region has 14 residues. CDR3 nucleotides: TGTGCCAGTAGTATCGAGCGGAGCACAGATACGCAGTATTTT. Translated: CASSIERSTDTQYF.

The chain combines TRBV20-1 with TRBJ2-7, with TRBD2 identical over 11 bases. J lost 1 base, V lost 0 bases, and 2 bases had no gene match. The CDR3 sequence is 15 residues long. Per the germline V gene, CDR1 is DFQATT and CDR2 is SNEGSKA (reference sequence). CDR3 in amino acids: CSARERLAGSYEQYF. For the CDR3, the DNA is TGCAGTGCTAGAGAAAGACTAGCGGGATCCTACGAGCAGTACTTC.

This clonotype was picked up a small number of times. V is TRBV29-1 and J is TRBJ2-1; 10 bases align to TRBD2. Losses at the gene ends were 1 base for V and 0 bases for J; bases not matched to a gene: 3. The CDR3 is 16 amino acids. From germline, CDR1 is SQVTM and CDR2 ANQGSEA. The CDR3 DNA sequence: TGCAGCGTTGAAGGGGCTAGCGGGAGCTCCTACAATGAGCAGTTCTTC. Protein sequence: CSVEGASGSSYNEQFF.

V usage is TRBV7-8 and J usage is TRBJ2-5, with a tentative D call TRBD2 (6 bases). V gave up 1 base and J gave up 5 bases, with 20 bases separating them. Germline CDR1 SGHVS, CDR2 FQNEAQ. The CDR3 totals 17 residues. CDR3: CASSLETGLGAVETQYF. CDR3 bases: TGTGCCAGCAGCTTAGAAACGGGACTCGGGGCGGTCGAGACCCAGTACTTC.

This clonotype was counted a single time. The chain has TRBV5-1 and TRBJ2-1, with 7 positions matching TRBD2. Trimming removed 0 bases from V and 6 bases from J; junction bases left unmatched: 9. The CDR3 contains 16 residues. Germline CDR1 SGHRS, CDR2 YFSETQ. CDR3 in DNA: TGCGCCAGCAGCTTGGCCGGACTAGAGGATGTCAATGAGCAGTTCTTC. Its translation: CASSLAGLEDVNEQFF.

This chain connects TRBV12-3 or TRBV12-4 to TRBJ2-7; a possible D gene is TRBD2 (6 bases). V gave up 6 bases and J gave up 3 bases, with 18 bases separating them. CDR3 length: 15 residues. The CDR3 region is CASSRTSPVHYEQYF. The CDR3 DNA follows: TGTGCCAGCAGCCGAACTAGCCCCGTACACTACGAGCAGTACTTC.

This chain uses TRBV27 with TRBJ2-1; 11 bases line up with TRBD2. The V segment lost 3 bases and the J segment 4 bases; nucleotides outside the gene matches: 11. The germline CDR1 and CDR2 sequences are MNHEY and SMNVEV (reference sequence). This CDR3 contains 18 residues. CDR3 bases: TGTGCCAGCAGTTTTATCAGACTAGCGGGATATGGATACAATGAGCAGTTCTTC. Translated, it gives CASSFIRLAGYGYNEQFF.

This clonotype came up a few times. The chain uses TRBV20-1 and TRBJ1-1, with D hard to call. The germline V and J ends were trimmed by 7 bases and 5 bases, with 17 bases remaining between them. This CDR3 is 13 amino acids long. The germline CDR1 and CDR2 sequences are DFQATT and SNEGSKA (reference sequence). Here the CDR3 reads CSVHTGIRTEAFF. For the CDR3, the DNA is TGCAGTGTCCACACGGGAATTAGGACTGAAGCTTTCTTT.

The CDR3, as DNA: TGTGCCAGCAGTTCCCTTCGGAATAGGGAGTTCTTC. This translates into CASSSLRNREFF. This chain connects TRBV27 to TRBJ2-1; D gene uncertain. This CDR3 contains 12 residues. The germline CDR1 and CDR2 sequences are MNHEY and SMNVEV (reference sequence). V was trimmed by 4 bases and J by 14 bases, leaving 15 bases between them.

The chain recombines TRBV28 with TRBJ2-5; unclear D gene. The CDR3 is 14 residues long. Germline CDR1 MDHEN, CDR2 SYDVKM. The V gene lost 3 bases and the J gene lost 5 bases, with 13 bases spanning the gap. CDR3 protein: CASSLDRRRETQYF. The CDR3 region has the DNA TGTGCCAGCAGTTTGGATAGGCGTCGCGAGACCCAGTACTTC.

This clonotype was detected only a few times. The rearrangement links TRBV10-3 to TRBJ1-1; 7 nucleotides line up with TRBD1. Germline lookup yields CDR1 ENHRY and CDR2 SYGVKD. The CDR3 totals 16 residues. V was pared by 7 bases and J by 0 bases, with 11 bases of the junction left unmatched. CDR3 protein: CAITLTGPSMNTEAFF. The CDR3 DNA follows: TGTGCCATCACCTTGACAGGGCCCAGCATGAACACTGAAGCTTTCTTT.

This clonotype was counted many times. The chain is built from TRBV5-1 and TRBJ2-1, with unresolved D. Trimming shortened V by 0 bases and J by 8 bases, and 3 bases separated the two germline ends. The CDR3 runs 11 residues. CDR1 is SGHRS, CDR2 YFSETQ, per germline. The CDR3 bases are TGCGCCAGCAGCTTGGCGGATGAGCAGTTCTTC. This encodes CASSLADEQFF.

The gene calls are TRBV7-2 and TRBJ1-1; D remains unclear. Trimming left V 5 bases short and J 8 bases short, with 9 bases between. Germline CDR1 SGHTA, CDR2 FQGNSA. The CDR3 covers 11 residues. The CDR3 DNA is TGTGCCAGCAGCCCCCAGCGAGAAGCTTTCTTT. Encoded protein: CASSPQREAFF. The full variable domain, in which reference TRBV7-2 and TRBJ1-1 provide the parts outside the CDR3, is GAGVSQSPSNKVTEKGKDVELRCDPISGHTALYWYRQSLGQGLEFLIYFQGNSAPDKSGLPSDRFSAERTGGSVSTLTIQRTQQEDSAVYLCASSPQREAFFGQGTRLTVV.

This clonotype came up a few times. J is TRBJ1-1 and V is TRBV7-3, with TRBD1 matching over 9 bases. The CDR3 sequence is 15 residues long. J was trimmed by 3 bases and V by 1 base; bases with no gene match: 3. In germline, CDR1 is SGHTA, CDR2 FQGTGA. The CDR3 protein is CASSLRGQGDTEAFF. The CDR3 DNA reads as TGTGCCAGCAGCTTAAGGGGACAGGGAGACACTGAAGCTTTCTTT.